A selection of T cell receptor beta chains follows, all from one sample in a study of blood T cell repertoires in COVID-19. Using immunoSEQ multiplex PCR, the repertoire was profiled, and TCRdb retains in-frame clones only, with some absent. In the table there are about 45,000 clones, roughly 87% of which are singletons. The sequencing sample was made of peripheral blood. The receptors were gathered from a human donor in a cohort sampled during active COVID-19. Both conserved end residues are part of each CDR3. D genes are given only for firm matches.

V	length	J	D	CDR3
TRBV7-2	14	TRBJ2-1	TRBD2	CASQTSGGYNEQFF
TRBV9	13	TRBJ2-1	NA	CASSVRGNNEQFF
TRBV11-2	14	TRBJ2-7	TRBD2	CASTSSGGNYEQYF
TRBV5-5	14	TRBJ2-1	TRBD1	CASSLVAGGNEQFF
TRBV6-1	15	TRBJ1-2	NA	CASSEGTAGRGGYTF
TRBV3-1/TRBV3-2	14	TRBJ1-4	TRBD1	CASSPRDSGEKLFF
TRBV5-4	15	TRBJ2-2	TRBD2	CASSSAGGPDGELFF
TRBV7-9	14	TRBJ1-4	NA	CASSSTGFPEKLFF
TRBV24-1	14	TRBJ2-7	TRBD1	CATRRQGGPYEQYF
TRBV15	15	TRBJ1-2	NA	CATSRELGSSYGYTF
TRBV7-2	14	TRBJ2-7	TRBD1	CASSFGQGPLEQYF